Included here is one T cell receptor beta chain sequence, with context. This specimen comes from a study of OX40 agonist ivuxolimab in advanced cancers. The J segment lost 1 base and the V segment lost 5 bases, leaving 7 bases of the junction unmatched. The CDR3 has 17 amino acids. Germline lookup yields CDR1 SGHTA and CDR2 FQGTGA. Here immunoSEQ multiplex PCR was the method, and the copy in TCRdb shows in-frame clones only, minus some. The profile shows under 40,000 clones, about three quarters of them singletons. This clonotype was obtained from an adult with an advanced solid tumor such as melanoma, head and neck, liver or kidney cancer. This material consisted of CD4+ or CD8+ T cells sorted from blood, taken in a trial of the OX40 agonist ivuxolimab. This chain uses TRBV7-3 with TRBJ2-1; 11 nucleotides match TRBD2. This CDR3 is CASSPWGTSGSYNEQFF. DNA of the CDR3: TGTGCCAGCAGCCCCTGGGGGACTAGCGGTTCCTACAATGAGCAGTTCTTC.